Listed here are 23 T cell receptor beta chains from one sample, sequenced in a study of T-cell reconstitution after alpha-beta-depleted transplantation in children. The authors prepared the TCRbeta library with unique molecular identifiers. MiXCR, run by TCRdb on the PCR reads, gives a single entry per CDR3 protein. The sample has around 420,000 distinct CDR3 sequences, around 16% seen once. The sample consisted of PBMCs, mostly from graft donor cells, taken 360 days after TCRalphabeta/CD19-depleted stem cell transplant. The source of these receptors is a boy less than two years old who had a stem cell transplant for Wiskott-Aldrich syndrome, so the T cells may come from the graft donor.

CDR3 amino acids: CASSSPETDNEQFF. The CDR3 bases are TGTGCCAGCAGCTCGCCTGAGACGGACAATGAGCAGTTCTTC. The V call is TRBV5-6, the J call TRBJ2-1; D unresolved. Germline loops: CDR1 SGHDT, CDR2 YYEEEE. The CDR3 length is 14 residues. V was pared by 3 bases and J by 5 bases, with 12 bases between.

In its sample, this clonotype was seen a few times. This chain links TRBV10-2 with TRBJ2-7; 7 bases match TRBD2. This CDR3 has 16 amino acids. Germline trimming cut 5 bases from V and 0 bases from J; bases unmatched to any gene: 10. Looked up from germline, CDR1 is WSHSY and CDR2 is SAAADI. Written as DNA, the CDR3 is TGCGCCAGCAGTTTAGGACTAGTGAGCAGCTCCTACGAGCAGTACTTC. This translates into CASSLGLVSSSYEQYF.

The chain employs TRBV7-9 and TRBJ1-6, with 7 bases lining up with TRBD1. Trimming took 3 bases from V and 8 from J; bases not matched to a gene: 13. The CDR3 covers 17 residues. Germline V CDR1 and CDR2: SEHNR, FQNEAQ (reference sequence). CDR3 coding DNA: TGTGCCAGCAGCTTGCAGACAGGGTTTCGTTCCCATTCACCCCTCCACTTT. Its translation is CASSLQTGFRSHSPLHF.

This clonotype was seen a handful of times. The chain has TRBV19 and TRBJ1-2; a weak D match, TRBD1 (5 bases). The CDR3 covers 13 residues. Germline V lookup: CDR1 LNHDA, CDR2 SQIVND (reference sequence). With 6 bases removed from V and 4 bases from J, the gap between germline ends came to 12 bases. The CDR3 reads CASRPGRLYGYTF. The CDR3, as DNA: TGTGCCAGTAGGCCGGGACGGCTCTATGGCTACACCTTC.

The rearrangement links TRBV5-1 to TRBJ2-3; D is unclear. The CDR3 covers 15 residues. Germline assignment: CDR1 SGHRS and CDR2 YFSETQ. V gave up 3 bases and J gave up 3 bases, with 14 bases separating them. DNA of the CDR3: TGCGCCAGCAGCTATTGGCAGGATTTGACAGATACGCAGTATTTT. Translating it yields CASSYWQDLTDTQYF.

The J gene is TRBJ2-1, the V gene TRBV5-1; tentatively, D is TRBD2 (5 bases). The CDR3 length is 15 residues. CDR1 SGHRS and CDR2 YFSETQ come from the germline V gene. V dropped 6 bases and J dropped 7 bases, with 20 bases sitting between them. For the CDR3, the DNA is TGCGCCAGCAAACCCTCACCCGGGGATTGGAATGAGCAGTTCTTC. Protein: CASKPSPGDWNEQFF.

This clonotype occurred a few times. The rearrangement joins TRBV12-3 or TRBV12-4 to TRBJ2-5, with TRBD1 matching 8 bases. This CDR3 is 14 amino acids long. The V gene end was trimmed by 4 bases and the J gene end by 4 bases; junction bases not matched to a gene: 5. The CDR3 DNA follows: TGTGCCAGCAGTTCTACAGGGGGAGTAGAGACCCAGTACTTC. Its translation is CASSSTGGVETQYF.

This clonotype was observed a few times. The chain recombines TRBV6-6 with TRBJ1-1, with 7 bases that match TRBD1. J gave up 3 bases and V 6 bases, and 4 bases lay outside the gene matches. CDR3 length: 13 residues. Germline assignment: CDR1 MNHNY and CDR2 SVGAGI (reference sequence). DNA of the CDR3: TGTGCCAGCAGCCTGGGACAGTACACTGAAGCTTTCTTT. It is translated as CASSLGQYTEAFF.

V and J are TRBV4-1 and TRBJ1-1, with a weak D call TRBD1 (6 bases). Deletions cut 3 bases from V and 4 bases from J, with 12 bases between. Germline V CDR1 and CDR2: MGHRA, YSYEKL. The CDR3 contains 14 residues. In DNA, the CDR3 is TGCGCCAGCAGCCACCAGGGGATTGGCACTGAAGCTTTCTTT. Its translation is CASSHQGIGTEAFF.

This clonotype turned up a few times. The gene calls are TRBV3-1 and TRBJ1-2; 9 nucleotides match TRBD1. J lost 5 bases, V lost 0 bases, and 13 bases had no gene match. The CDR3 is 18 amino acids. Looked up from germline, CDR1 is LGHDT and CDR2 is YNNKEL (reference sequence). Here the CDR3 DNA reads TGTGCCAGCAGCCAAGAACGGCGTTTGAGACAGGGGGTATATGGCTACACCTTC. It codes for CASSQERRLRQGVYGYTF.

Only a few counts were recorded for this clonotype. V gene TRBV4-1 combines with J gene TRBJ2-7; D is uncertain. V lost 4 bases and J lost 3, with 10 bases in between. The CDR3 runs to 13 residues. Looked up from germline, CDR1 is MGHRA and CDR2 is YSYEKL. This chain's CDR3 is CASSPAVGYEQYF. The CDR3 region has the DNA TGCGCCAGCAGCCCGGCCGTCGGCTACGAGCAGTACTTC.

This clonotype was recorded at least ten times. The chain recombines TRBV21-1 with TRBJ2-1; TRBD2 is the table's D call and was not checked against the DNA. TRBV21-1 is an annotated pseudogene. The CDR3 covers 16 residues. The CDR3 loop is CASSKEQRGKHNEQFF. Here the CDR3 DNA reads TGTGCCAGCAGCAAAGAGCAGCGGGGGAAGCACAATGAGCAGTTCTTC.

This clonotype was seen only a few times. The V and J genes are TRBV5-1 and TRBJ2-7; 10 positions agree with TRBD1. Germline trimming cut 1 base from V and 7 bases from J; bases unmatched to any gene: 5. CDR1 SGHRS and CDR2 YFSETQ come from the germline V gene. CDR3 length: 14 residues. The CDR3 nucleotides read TGCGCCAGCAGCTTGCGACAGGGGGCTGGTGAGCAGTACTTC. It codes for CASSLRQGAGEQYF.

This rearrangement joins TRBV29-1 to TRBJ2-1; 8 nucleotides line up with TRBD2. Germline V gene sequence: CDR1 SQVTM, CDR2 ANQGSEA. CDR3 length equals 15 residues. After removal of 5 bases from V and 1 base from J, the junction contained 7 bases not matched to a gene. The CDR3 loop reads CSVRAGRVSYNEQFF. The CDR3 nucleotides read TGCAGCGTTCGGGCCGGGAGGGTGTCCTACAATGAGCAGTTCTTC.

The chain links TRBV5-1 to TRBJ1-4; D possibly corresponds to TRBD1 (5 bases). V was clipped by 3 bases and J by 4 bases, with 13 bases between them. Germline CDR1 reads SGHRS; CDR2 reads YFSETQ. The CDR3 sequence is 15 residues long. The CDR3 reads CASSSIGTLNEKLFF. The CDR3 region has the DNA TGCGCCAGCAGCTCGATCGGGACCCTTAATGAAAAACTGTTTTTT.

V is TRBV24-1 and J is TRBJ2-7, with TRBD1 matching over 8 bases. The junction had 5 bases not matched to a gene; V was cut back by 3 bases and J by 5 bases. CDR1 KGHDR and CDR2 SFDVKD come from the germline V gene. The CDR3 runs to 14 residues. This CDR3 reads CATSDRQGRNEQYF. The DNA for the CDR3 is TGTGCCACCAGTGATCGACAGGGGAGGAACGAGCAGTACTTC.

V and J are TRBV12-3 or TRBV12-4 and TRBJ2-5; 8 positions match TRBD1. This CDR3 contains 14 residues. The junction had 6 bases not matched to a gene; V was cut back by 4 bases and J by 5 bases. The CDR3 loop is CASSSDRGAETQYF. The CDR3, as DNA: TGTGCCAGCAGTTCAGACAGGGGCGCTGAGACCCAGTACTTC.

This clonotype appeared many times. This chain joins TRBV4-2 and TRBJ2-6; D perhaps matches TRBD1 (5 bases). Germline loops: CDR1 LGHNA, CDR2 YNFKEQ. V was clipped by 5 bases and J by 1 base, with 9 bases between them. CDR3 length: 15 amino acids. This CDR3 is CASSSTGSGANVLTF. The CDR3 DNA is TGTGCCAGCAGCTCAACAGGTTCTGGGGCCAACGTCCTGACTTTC.

Written as DNA, the CDR3 is TGTGCCAGCAGCTTGGCCGGGACCCTAGGACAGGGTGTCCACGAGCAGTACTTC. As protein: CASSLAGTLGQGVHEQYF. The chain uses TRBV5-6 and TRBJ2-7; TRBD1 matches at 8 bases. After removal of 0 bases from V and 5 bases from J, the junction contained 16 bases not matched to a gene. The CDR3 length is 18 residues. Germline V gene data show CDR1 as SGHDT and CDR2 as YYEEEE.

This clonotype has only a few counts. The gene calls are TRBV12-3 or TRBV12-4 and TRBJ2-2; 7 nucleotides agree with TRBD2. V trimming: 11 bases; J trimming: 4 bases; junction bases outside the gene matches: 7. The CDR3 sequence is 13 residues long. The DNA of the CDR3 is TGTGCCCAGCGGGGATTAGGCACCGGGGAGCTGTTTTTT. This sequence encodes CAQRGLGTGELFF.

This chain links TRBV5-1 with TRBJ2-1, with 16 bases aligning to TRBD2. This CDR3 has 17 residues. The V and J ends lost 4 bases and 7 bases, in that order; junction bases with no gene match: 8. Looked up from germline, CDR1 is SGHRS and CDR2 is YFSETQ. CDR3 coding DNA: TGCGCCAGCAGCCCAGGGACTAGCGGGAGGGGGGGAAATGAGCAGTTCTTC. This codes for CASSPGTSGRGGNEQFF.

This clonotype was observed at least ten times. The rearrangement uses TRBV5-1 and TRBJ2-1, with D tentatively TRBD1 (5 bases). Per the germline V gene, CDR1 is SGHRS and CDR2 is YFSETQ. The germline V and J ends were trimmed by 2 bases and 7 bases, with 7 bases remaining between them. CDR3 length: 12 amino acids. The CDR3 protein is CASSFQGNEQFF. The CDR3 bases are TGCGCCAGCAGCTTCCAGGGTAATGAGCAGTTCTTC.

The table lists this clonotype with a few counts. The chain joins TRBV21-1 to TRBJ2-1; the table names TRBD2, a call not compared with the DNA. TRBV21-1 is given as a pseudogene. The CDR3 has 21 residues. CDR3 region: CASVPGLQFIKLVPLYNEQFF. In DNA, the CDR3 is TGTGCCAGCGTGCCGGGACTACAGTTTATTAAACTGGTCCCCCTCTACAATGAGCAGTTCTTC.